These T cell receptor beta chains were read from a single sample in a study of shared clonotypes between healthy human individuals. Only in-frame clones appear in the TCRdb table, and some are missing; sequencing was by immunoSEQ multiplex PCR. This sample carries some 530,000 clones, 65% to 85% of them seen once, and the ten largest clones take about 13%. The sample comprised PBMCs. The receptors here all came from a woman aged 40 to 49 in good health. Some clones in this sample may be carry-over from other donors' samples. CDR3s include the opening cysteine and the closing phenylalanine or tryptophan. Fields, in order: D gene, V gene, J gene, clone size, CDR3 protein, CDR3 DNA. The D gene is left open where the match is weak. Expanded clones are given a class, and other clones once, few, many or no size at all.

-,TRBV5-5,TRBJ2-5,-,CASSLAWAETQYF,TGTGCCAGCAGCTTGGCCTGGGCGGAGACCCAGTACTTC
-,TRBV15,TRBJ2-5,-,CATSRGASASQETQYF,TGTGCCACCAGCAGAGGGGCTAGCGCCTCCCAAGAGACCCAGTACTTC
-,TRBV9,TRBJ2-1,-,CTSSARGADYNEQFF,TGTACCAGCAGCGCCCGGGGAGCGGACTACAATGAGCAGTTCTTC
-,TRBV6-1,TRBJ2-7,-,CASSEGDEQYF,TGTGCCAGCAGTGAAGGGGACGAGCAGTACTTC
-,TRBV27,TRBJ2-3,-,CASSAQGWRTSDTQYF,TGTGCCAGCAGTGCCCAGGGGTGGCGAACCTCAGATACGCAGTATTTT
-,TRBV19,TRBJ1-5,few,CASSILNQPQHF,TGTGCCAGTAGTATCCTCAATCAGCCCCAGCATTTT
TRBD1,TRBV2,TRBJ2-5,-,CASSEGQGVWQETQYF,TGTGCCAGCAGTGAGGGGCAGGGGGTTTGGCAAGAGACCCAGTACTTC
-,TRBV5-1,TRBJ1-1,few,CASSLEGGITEAFF,TGCGCCAGCAGCTTGGAAGGGGGGATCACTGAAGCTTTCTTT
-,TRBV28,TRBJ2-2,-,CASSSSSRGNTGELFF,TGTGCCAGCAGTTCCTCCTCGCGGGGCAACACCGGGGAGCTGTTTTTT
TRBD2,TRBV5-1,TRBJ2-5,-,CASSAIAGPQETQYF,TGCGCCAGCAGCGCGATAGCGGGACCCCAAGAGACCCAGTACTTC
-,TRBV19,TRBJ1-1,once,CASTQDGGDTEAFF,TGTGCCAGTACCCAGGACGGGGGGGACACTGAAGCTTTCTTT
-,TRBV2,TRBJ2-5,-,CASSVQGIGRETQYF,TGTGCCAGCAGTGTCCAGGGGATCGGAAGAGAGACCCAGTACTTC
-,TRBV7-2,TRBJ2-3,once,CASSLGNQGYTDTQYF,TGTGCCAGCAGCTTAGGAAACCAGGGATACACAGATACGCAGTATTTT
-,TRBV18,TRBJ1-2,-,CASSPAGTRGYGYTF,TGTGCCAGCTCACCGGCGGGGACCCGTGGCTATGGCTACACCTTC
-,TRBV5-1,TRBJ1-5,-,CASSLQGYGNQPQHF,TGCGCCAGCAGCTTACAGGGATATGGCAATCAGCCCCAGCATTTT
TRBD2,TRBV2,TRBJ2-3,few,CASSALSGSGDTQYF,TGTGCCAGCAGCGCCCTTAGCGGGAGTGGGGATACGCAGTATTTT
-,TRBV5-6,TRBJ1-1,-,CASSLALGNTEAFF,TGTGCCAGCAGCTTGGCGCTGGGGAACACTGAAGCTTTCTTT
TRBD1,TRBV7-9,TRBJ1-2,-,CASSPGTGGWYGYTF,TGTGCCAGCAGCCCAGGGACAGGGGGCTGGTATGGCTACACCTTC
-,TRBV6-5,TRBJ2-7,-,CASSYRRDGNYEQYF,TGTGCCAGCAGTTACCGCCGGGACGGAAACTACGAGCAGTACTTC
-,TRBV18,TRBJ2-5,-,CASSPMNQETQYF,TGTGCCAGCTCACCGATGAACCAAGAGACCCAGTACTTC
-,TRBV7-2,TRBJ2-5,-,CASSLRDYQETQYF,TGTGCCAGCAGCTTACGGGACTACCAAGAGACCCAGTACTTC
-,TRBV29-1,TRBJ2-3,-,CSVEVGGVTDTQYF,TGCAGCGTTGAAGTGGGAGGTGTGACAGATACGCAGTATTTT
TRBD1,TRBV18,TRBJ1-1,-,CASSPGTGSGGDTEAFF,TGTGCCAGCTCACCAGGGACAGGGAGCGGGGGAGACACTGAAGCTTTCTTT